The 3 T cell receptor beta chains listed next were all sequenced from one sample in a study of T cell changes during pregnancy in multiple sclerosis. Clones were sequenced by immunoSEQ multiplex PCR, and TCRdb holds only the in-frame ones, with some missing. Among tens of thousands of clones listed, 85% to 95% were seen once. The sample was CD8+ T cells from peripheral blood mononuclear cells, taken in the third trimester of pregnancy. All receptors derive from a female donor with multiple sclerosis, enrolled in a pregnancy study.

The rearrangement joins TRBV9 to TRBJ2-1, with 9 bases aligning to TRBD2. Trimming took 0 bases from V and 5 from J; bases not matched to a gene: 3. Germline lookup yields CDR1 SGDLS and CDR2 YYNGEE. This CDR3 region has 15 residues. The CDR3 DNA follows: TGTGCCAGCAGCGTAGAACTAGCGGGCAACAATGAGCAGTTCTTC. It encodes CASSVELAGNNEQFF.

This rearrangement joins TRBV7-3 to TRBJ2-1; 7 bases are a match to TRBD1. V lost 1 base to trimming and J lost 4 bases; unmatched junction nucleotides: 4. Germline V gene lookup returns CDR1 SGHTA and CDR2 FQGTGA. The CDR3 is 15 amino acids. This chain's CDR3 is CASSLIGGEYNEQFF. CDR3 nucleotide sequence: TGTGCCAGCAGCTTAATAGGGGGCGAGTACAATGAGCAGTTCTTC.

V usage is TRBV15 and J usage is TRBJ1-4; D gene unclear. From germline, CDR1 is LNHNV and CDR2 YYDKDF (reference sequence). Trimming removed 5 bases at V and 7 bases at J, with 17 bases between. The CDR3 has 15 amino acids. CDR3 protein: CATSQSRARSEKLFF. The CDR3 DNA is TGTGCCACCAGCCAATCTCGCGCGAGGAGTGAAAAACTGTTTTTT.